The 18 T cell receptor beta chains reported below all come from one sample, sequenced in a study of technical replicates of blood from a handful of donors. Assay: immunoSEQ multiplex PCR; the TCRdb copy retains only in-frame clones and omits some. The table lists 50,000 to 70,000 clones, 65% to 90% of them singletons. Sequences were obtained from PBMCs. The origin of the receptors is a human donor in good health. Some clones in this sample may be carry-over from other donors' samples.

For the CDR3, the DNA is TGCGCCAGCAGCTTTCTAGCGGGGGATGCCTACAATGAGCAGTTCTTC. It encodes CASSFLAGDAYNEQFF. The chain joins TRBV5-1 to TRBJ2-1; 10 bases are a match to TRBD2. The CDR3 loop spans 16 amino acids. Germline V lookup: CDR1 SGHRS, CDR2 YFSETQ. The junction had 4 bases not matched to a gene; V was cut back by 2 bases and J by 2 bases.

J is TRBJ1-1 and V is TRBV2, with unresolved D. V lost 7 bases and J 3 bases, leaving 12 bases between the germline ends. CDR1 is SNHLY, CDR2 FYNNEI, per germline. This CDR3 comprises 13 residues. The CDR3 sequence is CASTSFRDTEAFF. Written as DNA, the CDR3 is TGTGCCAGCACCTCCTTTCGGGACACTGAAGCTTTCTTT.

This chain links TRBV7-9 with TRBJ2-7; D is possibly TRBD1 (6 bases). V gave up 5 bases and J gave up 0 bases, with 11 bases separating them. The CDR3 is 14 residues long. Per germline, CDR1 SEHNR and CDR2 FQNEAQ (reference sequence). The DNA of the CDR3 is TGTGCCAGCAGCGCAACAGGGAGCTCCTACGAGCAGTACTTC. It yields the protein CASSATGSSYEQYF.

The chain combines TRBV27 with TRBJ1-6; D perhaps matches TRBD1 (5 bases). The CDR3 sequence is 14 residues long. The V gene's germline CDR1 is MNHEY and CDR2 SMNVEV (reference sequence). V lost 4 bases and J lost 12, with 16 bases in between. The CDR3 DNA reads as TGTGCCAGCAGTTCCCTAGGAGGGGCGGAACCCCTCCACTTT. Protein: CASSSLGGAEPLHF.

This chain uses TRBV2 with TRBJ1-2; 8 nucleotides match TRBD1. Germline lookup yields CDR1 SNHLY and CDR2 FYNNEI. The trim removed 6 bases at V and 7 bases at J, leaving 10 bases unmatched. This CDR3 region has 14 residues. The CDR3, as DNA: TGTGCCAGCAGCCAGACACAGGGGGAAAGTGGCTACACCTTC. It specifies CASSQTQGESGYTF.

The CDR3 here is CASSKDRALYYEQYF. Here the CDR3 DNA reads TGTGCCAGCAGCAAGGACAGAGCCTTATACTACGAGCAGTACTTC. The gene calls are TRBV11-2 and TRBJ2-7; D might be TRBD1 (6 bases). Germline V gene data show CDR1 as SGHAT and CDR2 as FQNNGV. The CDR3 has 15 residues. V was clipped by 5 bases and J by 3 bases, with 17 bases between them.

The chain links TRBV4-1 to TRBJ2-4, with 7 bases matching TRBD2. V dropped 0 bases and J dropped 0; count of bases not matched to a gene: 11. This CDR3 contains 19 residues. Germline CDR1 is MGHRA and CDR2 is YSYEKL. CDR3 sequence reads: CASSQERTRPDLAKNIQYF. CDR3 DNA: TGCGCCAGCAGCCAAGAACGGACTAGACCGGACCTAGCCAAAAACATTCAGTACTTC.

CDR3 DNA: TGTGCCAGCAGGCCTGGACTAGCGGGGGACACTGGGGAGCAGTACTTC. Its protein product is CASRPGLAGDTGEQYF. This chain links TRBV5-4 with TRBJ2-7; 13 nucleotides agree with TRBD2. The CDR3 is 16 residues long. Germline CDR1 and CDR2: SGHNT and YYREEE (reference sequence). Losses at the gene ends were 5 bases for V and 7 bases for J; bases not matched to a gene: 12.

The rearrangement links TRBV30 to TRBJ1-1, with D possibly being TRBD1 (6 bases). The CDR3 has 13 amino acids. Trimming pared 1 base from V and 5 bases from J, leaving 11 bases between. Germline assignment: CDR1 GTSNPN and CDR2 SVGIG (reference sequence). In DNA, the CDR3 is TGTGCCTGGAGTGAGGGGGAGGGGACTGAAGCTTTCTTT. Translation: CAWSEGEGTEAFF. The complete variable domain, with remaining parts taken from reference TRBV30 and TRBJ1-1, reads SQTIHQWPATLVQPVGSPLSLECTVEGTSNPNLYWYRQAAGRGLQLLFYSVGIGQISSEVPQNLSASRPQDRQFILSSKKLLLSDSGFYLCAWSEGEGTEAFFGQGTRLTVV.

The V gene is TRBV15, the J gene TRBJ1-6, with D tentatively TRBD1 (6 bases). Trimming pared 5 bases from V and 8 bases from J, leaving 10 bases between. From germline, CDR1 is LNHNV and CDR2 YYDKDF (reference sequence). The CDR3 is made up of 13 amino acids. CDR3 residues: CATSWGHDSPLHF. The DNA for the CDR3 is TGTGCCACCAGCTGGGGGCACGATTCACCCCTCCACTTT.

V is TRBV29-1 and J is TRBJ2-7; D possibly corresponds to TRBD1 (6 bases). Trimming removed 3 bases at V and 0 bases at J, with 15 bases between. Germline V gene lookup returns CDR1 SQVTM and CDR2 ANQGSEA. The CDR3 loop spans 15 amino acids. CDR3 sequence: CSVEESGVSSYEQYF. The CDR3, as DNA: TGCAGCGTTGAGGAATCAGGGGTAAGCTCCTACGAGCAGTACTTC.

In DNA, the CDR3 is TGTGCCATGAGACCGGGACTAGCGGGAGTAGACGAGCAGTACTTC. Translating gives CAMRPGLAGVDEQYF. The V gene is TRBV10-3, the J gene TRBJ2-7; the match to TRBD2 covers 14 bases. Germline CDR1 ENHRY, CDR2 SYGVKD. Trimming at V came to 9 bases and at J to 5 bases, leaving 9 bases not matched to a gene. This CDR3 comprises 15 residues.

The CDR3 loop is CASRDRVRYGYTF. In DNA, the CDR3 is TGTGCCAGCAGGGACAGGGTTCGGTATGGCTACACCTTC. The chain combines TRBV6-1 with TRBJ1-2, with 8 bases fitting TRBD1. From germline, CDR1 is MNHNS and CDR2 SASEGT. The CDR3 runs to 13 residues. With V trimmed by 6 bases and J by 5 bases, 5 bases remained unmatched.

This rearrangement joins TRBV18 to TRBJ2-7, with 7 positions matching TRBD1. The CDR3 has 15 residues. Germline V gene lookup returns CDR1 KGHSH and CDR2 LQKENI. Trimming at V came to 3 bases and at J to 3 bases, leaving 8 bases not matched to a gene. CDR3 loop: CASSPGTAGIYEQYF. The CDR3 coding sequence is TGTGCCAGCTCACCTGGGACAGCCGGAATCTACGAGCAGTACTTC. Variable domain in full (rest from reference TRBV18 and TRBJ2-7): NAGVMQNPRHLVRRRGQEARLRCSPMKGHSHVYWYRQLPEEGLKFMVYLQKENIIDESGMPKERFSAEFPKEGPSILRIQQVVRGDSAAYFCASSPGTAGIYEQYFGPGTRLTVT.

The chain links TRBV19 to TRBJ1-4; TRBD1 agrees at 7 bases. This CDR3 contains 16 residues. Losses at the gene ends were 5 bases for V and 8 bases for J; bases not matched to a gene: 14. Germline V gene sequence: CDR1 LNHDA, CDR2 SQIVND (reference sequence). Written as DNA, the CDR3 is TGTGCCAGTAGTTCCCCGGGACAGATCCTCGAGGAAAAACTGTTTTTT. It is translated as CASSSPGQILEEKLFF. The full variable domain, in which reference TRBV19 and TRBJ1-4 provide the parts outside the CDR3, is DGGITQSPKYLFRKEGQNVTLSCEQNLNHDAMYWYRQDPGQGLRLIYYSQIVNDFQKGDIAEGYSVSREKKESFPLTVTSAQKNPTAFYLCASSSPGQILEEKLFFGSGTQLSVL.

The rearrangement joins TRBV10-1 to TRBJ1-2; 12 nucleotides line up with TRBD1. V dropped 4 bases and J dropped 3; count of bases not matched to a gene: 12. The CDR3 has 18 amino acids. In germline, CDR1 is WNHNN, CDR2 SYGVQD (reference sequence). In nucleotides, the CDR3 is TGCGCCAGCAGTGCCTATAGGGACAGGGGGCCGAGGGACTATGGCTACACCTTC. Translated, it gives CASSAYRDRGPRDYGYTF.

This sequence joins TRBV12-5 and TRBJ2-2; 9 positions agree with TRBD1. Germline-derived CDR1 and CDR2 are LGHNT and FRNRAP. CDR3 size: 15 residues. Trimming at V came to 7 bases and at J to 5 bases, leaving 8 bases not matched to a gene. Here the CDR3 reads CASAPGTGRTGELFF. The DNA for the CDR3 is TGTGCTAGTGCCCCCGGGACAGGGAGGACCGGGGAGCTGTTTTTT.

The chain uses TRBV5-6 and TRBJ2-3, with 9 positions matching TRBD2. Germline CDR1 and CDR2: SGHDT and YYEEEE. The CDR3 extends over 17 amino acids. Losses at the gene ends were 4 bases for V and 4 bases for J; bases not matched to a gene: 13. CDR3: CASSRSGASGRSDTQYF. The DNA for the CDR3 is TGTGCCAGCAGCCGCTCGGGGGCGAGCGGGAGGTCAGATACGCAGTATTTT.